This TCR beta chain is from a study of T-cell memory formation after mild COVID-19. Background on the study: TCR clusters were mostly donor specific. Whole-study findings and limits: Clones that contracted from day 15 to 85 had balanced CD4/CD8; later expanders were CD4+ biased.

With regard to this clonotype: Its matching antigen is unknown.

TCRalpha and TCRbeta libraries used 5'RACE with constant-segment primers and UMIs. TCRdb reanalysed the 5' RACE reads using MiXCR and keeps one entry per CDR3 protein. Among 530,000 or so distinct CDR3 sequences listed, around 15% were seen once. The CDR3 is 13 amino acids. Deletions cut 5 bases from V and 3 bases from J, with 10 bases between. The germline V gene encodes CDR1 SGHNT and CDR2 YENEEA. The chain joins TRBV11-3 to TRBJ2-5, with D possibly TRBD2 on 5 matching bases. Sequencing was carried out using PBMCs or a T cell subset sorted from them (not recorded which). This TCR derives from an adult woman who had mild COVID-19 (a few samples of this study predate the infection). Cell type and time point are not known. CDR3 residues: CASSTLGEETQYF. In DNA form, the CDR3 reads TGTGCCAGCAGCACCCTCGGGGAAGAGACCCAGTACTTC.